A selection of T cell receptor beta chains follows, all from one sample in a study of cytomegalovirus exposure and HLA in healthy donors. Data came from immunoSEQ multiplex PCR; TCRdb stores just in-frame clones and leaves some out. Here the sample spans about 100,000 clones, roughly 69% being singletons. Sequencing was performed on PBMCs. Receptor source: a man aged 50 to 59 in good health and CMV-seropositive. Both conserved end residues are part of each CDR3. Each record gives: D gene, V gene, J gene, CDR3 DNA, CDR3 protein. The D gene is left open where the match is weak.

NA,TRBV5-4,TRBJ1-4,TGTGCCAGCAGCCGGGGGGGCTTAGGTGAAAAACTGTTTTTT,CASSRGGLGEKLFF
TRBD2,TRBV5-1,TRBJ2-5,TGCGCCAGCAGCCCGGGACTAGCGGGCCGGGAGACCCAGTACTTC,CASSPGLAGRETQYF
NA,TRBV9,TRBJ1-3,TGTGCCAGCAGCCCACGGACAGAGGGAAACACCATATATTTT,CASSPRTEGNTIYF
NA,TRBV5-1,TRBJ2-2,TGCGCCAGCAGCTTGCAGACGGGGGCCGGGGAGCTGTTTTTT,CASSLQTGAGELFF
NA,TRBV5-8,TRBJ1-6,TGTGCCAGCAGCTTGGGAGGTGGTTCACCCCTCCACTTT,CASSLGGGSPLHF
TRBD2,TRBV11-3,TRBJ2-3,TGTGCCAGCAGCCCAGGGACTAGCGGGGGGCCGGATACGCAGTATTTT,CASSPGTSGGPDTQYF
TRBD1,TRBV5-5,TRBJ1-4,TGTGCCAGCAGCTTCAATCCCCCCCCGACAGGGGGGGGAGAAAAACTGTTTTTT,CASSFNPPPTGGGEKLFF
TRBD1,TRBV28,TRBJ2-3,TGTGCCAGCAGTCCCCTCGGACAGGGCCGAAGCACAGATACGCAGTATTTT,CASSPLGQGRSTDTQYF
TRBD1,TRBV10-3,TRBJ2-2,TGTGCCATCAGTGGGTTTGGGACAGGGGGCAACACCGGGGAGCTGTTTTTT,CAISGFGTGGNTGELFF
NA,TRBV2,TRBJ1-5,TGTGCCAGCAGTGTTGCCGGGGTAGCCAATCAGCCCCAGCATTTT,CASSVAGVANQPQHF
NA,TRBV5-8,TRBJ1-5,TGTGCCAGCAGCCGAACGGGGGGTGGTGGCAATCAGCCCCAGCATTTT,CASSRTGGGGNQPQHF
TRBD1,TRBV7-3,TRBJ2-2,TGTGCCAGCAGCTTAATAGGGGGCGGGACCGGGGAGCTGTTTTTT,CASSLIGGGTGELFF
TRBD2,TRBV15,TRBJ2-1,TGTGCCACCAGCTACGCGGGGGGACCCTACAATGAGCAGTTCTTC,CATSYAGGPYNEQFF